The 24 T cell receptor beta chains given below trace back to one sample, sequenced in a study of T cells in Graves' hyperthyroidism and ophthalmopathy. Researchers took RNA transcripts and amplified the TCR beta CDR3 regions from them. TCR CDR3 underwent first-round RT-PCR with the HTBI primer set. TCRdb redid the calling of the multiplex PCR reads with MiXCR, one entry per CDR3 protein. The sample consists of a few hundred thousand distinct CDR3 sequences, around 46% of them appearing once. Sequencing used peripheral blood or thyroid tissue (not recorded which). The receptor source for this set is a woman between 18 and 29 years old with Graves' hyperthyroidism.

There are many counts of this clonotype. The chain carries TRBV29-1 and TRBJ1-1; the D is unclear. Trimming shortened V by 5 bases and J by 1 base, and 8 bases separated the two germline ends. There are 12 residues in the CDR3. Germline V lookup: CDR1 SQVTM, CDR2 ANQGSEA. The CDR3 reads CSVLGPNTEAFF. CDR3 coding DNA: TGCAGCGTTTTGGGCCCGAACACTGAAGCTTTCTTT. The whole variable domain, filled in from reference TRBV29-1 and TRBJ1-1, reads SAVISQKPSRDICQRGTSLTIQCQVDSQVTMMFWYRQQPGQSLTLIATANQGSEATYESGFVIDKFPISRPNLTFSTLTVSNMSPEDSSIYLCSVLGPNTEAFFGQGTRLTVV.

At least ten counts were recorded for this clonotype. The chain uses TRBV2 and TRBJ2-7; D is undetermined. Germline values: CDR1 SNHLY, CDR2 FYNNEI. The CDR3 runs 12 residues. V lost 4 bases and J 5 bases, leaving 9 bases between the germline ends. CDR3 nucleotide sequence: TGTGCCAGCAGTGGATCTAGTGACGAGCAGTACTTC. It yields the protein CASSGSSDEQYF.

The chain links TRBV29-1 to TRBJ1-3, with 9 bases fitting TRBD1. The CDR3 is made up of 13 amino acids. The V gene's germline CDR1 is SQVTM and CDR2 ANQGSEA. V was clipped by 4 bases and J by 4 bases; unmatched bases: 2. DNA for the CDR3: TGCAGCGTTGGGGGACAGGGAGGAAACACCATATATTTT. Translating gives CSVGGQGGNTIYF. Drawing the rest from reference TRBV29-1 and TRBJ1-3, the complete variable domain is SAVISQKPSRDICQRGTSLTIQCQVDSQVTMMFWYRQQPGQSLTLIATANQGSEATYESGFVIDKFPISRPNLTFSTLTVSNMSPEDSSIYLCSVGGQGGNTIYFGEGSWLTVV.

With respect to this clonotype: This may come from a read error, since a much larger clone is one base off. This sequence joins TRBV2 and TRBJ1-1; TRBD1 is a possible D gene (5 bases). Trimming left V 5 bases short and J 3 bases short, with 10 bases between. Germline V gene data show CDR1 as SNHLY and CDR2 as FYNNEI. The CDR3 consists of 13 residues. The CDR3 region has the DNA TGTGCCAGCAGTAGAGGGGCAGACACTGAAGCTTTCTTT. It is translated as CASSRGADTEAFF. The whole variable domain, filled in from reference TRBV2 and TRBJ1-1, reads EPEVTQTPSHQVTQMGQEVILRCVPISNHLYFYWYRQILGQKVEFLVSFYNNEISEKSEIFDDQFSVERPDGSNFTLKIRSTKLEDSAMYFCASSRGADTEAFFGQGTRLTVV.

This chain links TRBV7-2 with TRBJ2-2, with D perhaps given as TRBD1 or TRBD2 (5 bases each). The CDR3 is made up of 15 amino acids. CDR1 is SGHTA and CDR2 is FQGNSA in the germline V gene. The V end was cut by 7 bases, the J end by 1 base, with 13 bases between. The CDR3 protein is CASTLGVWNTGELFF. As DNA, the CDR3 is TGTGCCAGCACCCTGGGGGTTTGGAACACCGGGGAGCTGTTTTTT.

The genes are TRBV11-1 and TRBJ2-7, with 8 bases that match TRBD1. Germline loops: CDR1 SGHAT, CDR2 FQDESV (reference sequence). The CDR3 runs 15 residues. V was clipped by 5 bases and J by 0 bases; unmatched bases: 6. CDR3 region: CASSHRDRSSYEQYF. The CDR3 nucleotides read TGTGCCAGCAGCCACCGGGACAGGAGCTCCTACGAGCAGTACTTC.

About this clonotype itself: One end of the junction is discordant with germline, which a read error may explain. The chain links TRBV25-1 to TRBJ1-6; 8 bases line up with TRBD1. This CDR3 has 17 amino acids. Germline CDR1 MGHDK, CDR2 SYGVNS. The CDR3 DNA follows: TGTGCCTGCAGTGCAAGGACAGGGAAGGCCTATAATTCACCCCTCCACTTT. This gives the protein CACSARTGKAYNSPLHF.

The chain carries TRBV7-8 and TRBJ1-2; 7 nucleotides agree with TRBD1. The germline V gene encodes CDR1 SGHVS and CDR2 FQNEAQ. J gave up 4 bases and V 2 bases, and 16 bases lay outside the gene matches. The CDR3 consists of 18 residues. Written as DNA, the CDR3 is TGTGCCAGCAGCTTATATGGTTCCCCAGGGGGTGGGGCCTATGGCTACACCTTC. Translated: CASSLYGSPGGGAYGYTF.

The chain has TRBV10-3 and TRBJ1-5; TRBD1 is a possible D gene (5 bases). Per germline, CDR1 ENHRY and CDR2 SYGVKD. CDR3 length equals 14 residues. Trimming took 2 bases from V and 4 from J, leaving 9 bases between them. Here the CDR3 reads CAISETGGNQPQHF. As DNA, the CDR3 is TGTGCCATCAGTGAGACCGGGGGAAATCAGCCCCAGCATTTT.

The J gene is TRBJ2-7, the V gene TRBV11-2; D may correspond to TRBD1 or TRBD2 (5 bases each). Trimming shortened V by 5 bases and J by 2 bases, and 19 bases separated the two germline ends. Germline CDR1 reads SGHAT; CDR2 reads FQNNGV. The CDR3 is 16 amino acids. The CDR3 coding sequence is TGTGCCAGCAGCGGCTGGGACCGCATTTTGACCTACGAGCAGTACTTC. Residues: CASSGWDRILTYEQYF.

J is TRBJ2-5 and V is TRBV7-2; D may correspond to TRBD1 or TRBD2 (7 bases each). Germline CDR1 reads SGHTA; CDR2 reads FQGNSA. V was pared by 6 bases and J by 4 bases, with 15 bases between. The CDR3 length is 14 residues. CDR3 region: CASRKAGGAETQYF. The DNA of the CDR3 is TGTGCCAGCAGGAAGGCAGGGGGGGCAGAGACCCAGTACTTC. The whole variable domain, remainder taken from reference TRBV7-2 and TRBJ2-5, is GAGVSQSPSNKVTEKGKDVELRCDPISGHTALYWYRQSLGQGLEFLIYFQGNSAPDKSGLPSDRFSAERTGGSVSTLTIQRTQQEDSAVYLCASRKAGGAETQYFGPGTRLLVL.

This clonotype showed up just a few times. The chain joins TRBV7-9 to TRBJ1-1; D not certain. The V and J ends lost 5 bases and 0 bases respectively, with 16 bases between them. Germline V gene sequence: CDR1 SEHNR, CDR2 FQNEAQ (reference sequence). This CDR3 region has 16 residues. CDR3 sequence: CASSPAAVGMNTEAFF. DNA of the CDR3: TGTGCCAGCAGCCCAGCGGCGGTTGGAATGAACACTGAAGCTTTCTTT.

This clonotype has ten or more counts. The J gene is TRBJ1-2, the V gene TRBV20-1, with 7 bases identical to TRBD1. Per the germline V gene, CDR1 is DFQATT and CDR2 is SNEGSKA (reference sequence). J was trimmed by 6 bases and V by 5 bases; bases with no gene match: 6. The CDR3 is 12 amino acids. This chain's CDR3 is CSAPGGADGYTF. The DNA for the CDR3 is TGCAGTGCTCCAGGGGGTGCCGATGGCTACACCTTC.

This chain uses TRBV29-1 with TRBJ2-3; D uncertain. The CDR3 runs to 13 residues. From germline, CDR1 is SQVTM and CDR2 ANQGSEA. V lost 4 bases to trimming and J lost 0 bases, with 8 bases between them. CDR3 amino acids: CSVGHPSTDTQYF. CDR3 sequence (DNA): TGCAGCGTTGGACACCCTAGCACAGATACGCAGTATTTT.

The chain links TRBV9 to TRBJ2-5; 11 bases match TRBD2. Near its end, the DNA agrees better with TRBJ2-1, so the J call may be wrong. Germline CDR1 SGDLS, CDR2 YYNGEE. The CDR3 spans 14 residues. The CDR3 spells CASSEGASGRTQFF. The CDR3 DNA follows: TGTGCCAGCAGCGAGGGGGCTAGCGGGAGGACTCAGTTCTTC.

This clonotype has at least ten counts. The chain recombines TRBV7-9 with TRBJ1-2; no reliable D call. Trimming took 5 bases from V and 8 from J, leaving 12 bases between them. The length of the CDR3 is 12 residues. Germline CDR1 is SEHNR and CDR2 is FQNEAQ (reference sequence). Written as DNA, the CDR3 is TGTGCCAGCAGCGCGCGTAGCGACGGCTACACCTTC. Protein: CASSARSDGYTF. Full variable domain (remainder filled in from reference TRBV7-9 and TRBJ1-2): DTGVSQNPRHKITKRGQNVTFRCDPISEHNRLYWYRQTLGQGPEFLTYFQNEAQLEKSRLLSDRFSAERPKGSFSTLEIQRTEQGDSAMYLCASSARSDGYTFGSGTRLTVV.

This chain joins TRBV7-9 and TRBJ1-1; D is unresolved. There are 13 residues in the CDR3. V gave up 2 bases and J gave up 2 bases, with 6 bases separating them. The germline V gene has CDR1 SEHNR and CDR2 FQNEAQ (reference sequence). CDR3 in amino acids: CASSLTYNTEAFF. CDR3 coding DNA: TGTGCCAGCAGCTTAACGTACAACACTGAAGCTTTCTTT. Together with reference TRBV7-9 and TRBJ1-1, the CDR3 gives the full variable domain: DTGVSQNPRHKITKRGQNVTFRCDPISEHNRLYWYRQTLGQGPEFLTYFQNEAQLEKSRLLSDRFSAERPKGSFSTLEIQRTEQGDSAMYLCASSLTYNTEAFFGQGTRLTVV.

The rearrangement uses TRBV7-2 and TRBJ1-1; D is possibly TRBD1 (5 bases). The V gene's germline CDR1 is SGHTA and CDR2 FQGNSA. Trimming shortened V by 1 base and J by 11 bases, and 23 bases separated the two germline ends. The CDR3 totals 16 residues. The CDR3 protein is CASSLDPTGGKSLAFF. DNA of the CDR3: TGTGCCAGCAGCTTAGATCCCACAGGCGGGAAAAGTTTGGCTTTCTTT.

This chain uses TRBV2 with TRBJ1-6; tentatively, D is TRBD1 (6 bases). The CDR3 extends over 14 amino acids. Germline CDR1 is SNHLY and CDR2 is FYNNEI. Trimming cost V 4 bases and J 7 bases, with 11 bases left between them. In DNA form, the CDR3 reads TGTGCCAGCAGTGCTCAGACAGGAAATTCACCCCTCCACTTT. Its protein is CASSAQTGNSPLHF. The whole variable domain, filled in from reference TRBV2 and TRBJ1-6, reads EPEVTQTPSHQVTQMGQEVILRCVPISNHLYFYWYRQILGQKVEFLVSFYNNEISEKSEIFDDQFSVERPDGSNFTLKIRSTKLEDSAMYFCASSAQTGNSPLHFGNGTRLTVT.

V gene TRBV6-5 combines with J gene TRBJ2-7, with 7 positions matching TRBD2. The CDR3 spans 11 residues. Trimming took 2 bases from V and 12 from J; bases not matched to a gene: 4. Germline CDR1 and CDR2: MNHEY and SVGAGI. This CDR3 is CASSYGGEGYF. Here the CDR3 DNA reads TGTGCCAGCAGTTACGGGGGGGAGGGGTACTTC.

This chain links TRBV2 with TRBJ1-1; 7 bases line up with TRBD1. V shed 6 bases and J 4 bases; nucleotides not matched to a gene: 20. Per the germline V gene, CDR1 is SNHLY and CDR2 is FYNNEI. There are 18 residues in the CDR3. The CDR3 DNA reads as TGTGCCAGCAGCTTTAGCGCCTTCGGGTTGAACAGGGGCACTGAAGCTTTCTTT. It specifies CASSFSAFGLNRGTEAFF.

This clonotype was observed a few times. This chain joins TRBV20-1 and TRBJ2-7; TRBD1 matches at 8 bases. The CDR3 consists of 15 residues. V was pared by 3 bases and J by 2 bases, with 9 bases of the junction left unmatched. Germline V gene sequence: CDR1 DFQATT, CDR2 SNEGSKA (reference sequence). The DNA of the CDR3 is TGCAGTGCTAGTGGGACAGGCGGAAGAGCCTACGAGCAGTACTTC. This encodes CSASGTGGRAYEQYF.

A remark on this clonotype: This sequence may be a read error, since a much larger clone differs from it by one base. This sequence joins TRBV2 and TRBJ1-4; the D is unclear. This CDR3 is 11 amino acids long. The germline gives CDR1 SNHLY, CDR2 FYNNEI. The CDR3 spells CASTLNGKLFF. Written as DNA, the CDR3 is TGTGCCAGCACGCTGAATGGAAAACTGTTTTTT.

A note on this clonotype: One end of the junction varies from germline; a read error may be responsible. V usage is TRBV10-3 and J usage is TRBJ2-7, with TRBD2 matching 7 bases. CDR1 and CDR2 (germline): ENHRY, SYGVKD. The CDR3 has 14 amino acids. CDR3 amino acids: CASSLRREPPEQYF. The CDR3 DNA reads TGTGCCAGCAGTTTGAGGCGGGAGCCCCCCGAGCAGTACTTC.